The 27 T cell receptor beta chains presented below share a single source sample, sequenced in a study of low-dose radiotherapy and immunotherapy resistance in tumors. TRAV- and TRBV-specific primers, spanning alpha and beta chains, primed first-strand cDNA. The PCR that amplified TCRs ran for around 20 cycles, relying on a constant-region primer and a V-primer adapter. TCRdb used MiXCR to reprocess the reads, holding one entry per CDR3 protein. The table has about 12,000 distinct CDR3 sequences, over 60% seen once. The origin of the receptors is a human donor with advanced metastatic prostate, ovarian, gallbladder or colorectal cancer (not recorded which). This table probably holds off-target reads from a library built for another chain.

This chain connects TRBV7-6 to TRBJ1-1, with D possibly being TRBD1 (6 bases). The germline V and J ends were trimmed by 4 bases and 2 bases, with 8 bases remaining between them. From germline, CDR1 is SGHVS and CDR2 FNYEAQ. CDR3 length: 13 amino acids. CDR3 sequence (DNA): TGTGCCAGCAGCTGGGGACAAAACACTGAAGCTTTCTTT. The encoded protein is CASSWGQNTEAFF.

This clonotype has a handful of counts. The CDR3 region is CASSPRDWGEQFF. CDR3 coding DNA: TGTGCCAGCAGCCCCCGGGACTGGGGAGAGCAGTTCTTC. The chain has TRBV3-1 and TRBJ2-1; possible D gene TRBD2, 6 bases. Germline lookup yields CDR1 LGHDT and CDR2 YNNKEL (reference sequence). This CDR3 has 13 residues. With 4 bases removed from V and 10 bases from J, the gap between germline ends came to 14 bases.

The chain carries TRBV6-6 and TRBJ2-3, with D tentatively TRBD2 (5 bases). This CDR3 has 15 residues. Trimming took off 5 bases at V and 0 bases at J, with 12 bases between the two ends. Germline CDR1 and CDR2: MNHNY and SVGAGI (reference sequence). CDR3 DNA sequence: TGTGCCAGCAGTGAAGAAGGGAGAAGCACAGATACGCAGTATTTT. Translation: CASSEEGRSTDTQYF.

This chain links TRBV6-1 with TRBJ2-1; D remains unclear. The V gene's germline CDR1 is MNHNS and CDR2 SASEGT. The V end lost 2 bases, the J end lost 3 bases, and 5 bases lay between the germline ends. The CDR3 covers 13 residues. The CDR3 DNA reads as TGTGCCAGCAGTGAATTCTTCTACAATGAGCAGTTCTTC. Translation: CASSEFFYNEQFF.

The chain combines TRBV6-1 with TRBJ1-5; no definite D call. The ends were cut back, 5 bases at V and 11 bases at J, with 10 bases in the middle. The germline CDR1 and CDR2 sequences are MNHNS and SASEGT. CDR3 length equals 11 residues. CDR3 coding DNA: TGTGCCAGCAGTAACCTCCGGGCCCAGCATTTT. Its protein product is CASSNLRAQHF.

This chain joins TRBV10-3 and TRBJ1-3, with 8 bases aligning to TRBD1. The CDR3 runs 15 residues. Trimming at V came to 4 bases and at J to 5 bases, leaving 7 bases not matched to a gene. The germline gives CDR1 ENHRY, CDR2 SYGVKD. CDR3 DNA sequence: TGTGCCATCAGTGCCCTCGACAGGGGAAGAAACACCATATATTTT. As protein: CAISALDRGRNTIYF.

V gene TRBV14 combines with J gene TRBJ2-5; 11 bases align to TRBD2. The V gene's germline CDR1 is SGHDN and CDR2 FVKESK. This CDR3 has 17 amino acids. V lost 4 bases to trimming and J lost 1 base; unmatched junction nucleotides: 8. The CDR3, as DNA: TGTGCCAGCAGCCCTCGACTAGCGGGATTGGGCCAAGAGACCCAGTACTTC. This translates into CASSPRLAGLGQETQYF.

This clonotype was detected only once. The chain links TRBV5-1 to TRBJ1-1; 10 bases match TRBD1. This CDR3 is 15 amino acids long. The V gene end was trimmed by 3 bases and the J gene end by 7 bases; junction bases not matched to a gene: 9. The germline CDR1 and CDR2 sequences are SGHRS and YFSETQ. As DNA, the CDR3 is TGCGCCAGCAGCTCCCTTCTTGGACAGGGGGATGAAGCTTTCTTT. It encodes CASSSLLGQGDEAFF.

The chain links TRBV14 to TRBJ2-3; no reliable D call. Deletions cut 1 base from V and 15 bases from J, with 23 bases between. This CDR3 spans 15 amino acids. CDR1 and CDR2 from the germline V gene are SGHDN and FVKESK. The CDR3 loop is CASSQGGPYAVRRYF. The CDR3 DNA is TGTGCCAGCAGCCAAGGCGGACCCTATGCGGTGAGGCGTTATTTT.

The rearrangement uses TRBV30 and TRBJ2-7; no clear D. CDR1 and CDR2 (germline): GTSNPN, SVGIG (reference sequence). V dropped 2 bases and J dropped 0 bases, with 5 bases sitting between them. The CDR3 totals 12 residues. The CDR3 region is CAWSRVSYEQYF. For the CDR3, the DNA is TGTGCCTGGAGTCGAGTCTCCTACGAGCAGTACTTC.

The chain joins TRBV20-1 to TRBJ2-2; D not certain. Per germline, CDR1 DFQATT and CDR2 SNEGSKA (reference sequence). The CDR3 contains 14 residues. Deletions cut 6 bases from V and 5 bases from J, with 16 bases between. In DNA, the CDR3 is TGCAGTGCCGCACATTCCGGGTCAACCGGGGAGCTGTTTTTT. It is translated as CSAAHSGSTGELFF.

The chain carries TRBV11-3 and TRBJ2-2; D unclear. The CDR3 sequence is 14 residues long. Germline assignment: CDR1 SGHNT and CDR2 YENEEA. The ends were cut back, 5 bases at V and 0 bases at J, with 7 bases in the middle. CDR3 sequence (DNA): TGTGCCAGCAGCCCCTTAACGAACACCGGGGAGCTGTTTTTT. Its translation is CASSPLTNTGELFF.

CDR3 region: CSVVGTKINTEAFF. The CDR3 DNA reads TGCAGCGTGGTCGGGACAAAAATAAACACTGAAGCTTTCTTT. The rearrangement links TRBV29-1 to TRBJ1-1; TRBD1 might be the D (6 bases). Germline values: CDR1 SQVTM, CDR2 ANQGSEA. The CDR3 consists of 14 residues. Deletions cut 6 bases from V and 2 bases from J, with 16 bases between.

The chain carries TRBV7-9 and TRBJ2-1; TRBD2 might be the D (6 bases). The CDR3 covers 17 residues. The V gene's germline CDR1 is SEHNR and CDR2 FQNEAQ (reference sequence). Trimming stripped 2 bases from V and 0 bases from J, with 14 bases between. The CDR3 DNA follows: TGTGCCAGCAGCTTATTTGCGGGATCGAGCTCCTACAATGAGCAGTTCTTC. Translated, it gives CASSLFAGSSSYNEQFF.

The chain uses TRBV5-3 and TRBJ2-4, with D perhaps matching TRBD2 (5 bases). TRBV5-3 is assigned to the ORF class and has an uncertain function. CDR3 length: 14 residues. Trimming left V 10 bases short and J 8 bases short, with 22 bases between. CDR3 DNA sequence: TGTGCCGTCGGCGGTAGGACTCCCAAGGACATTCAGTACTTC. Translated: CAVGGRTPKDIQYF.

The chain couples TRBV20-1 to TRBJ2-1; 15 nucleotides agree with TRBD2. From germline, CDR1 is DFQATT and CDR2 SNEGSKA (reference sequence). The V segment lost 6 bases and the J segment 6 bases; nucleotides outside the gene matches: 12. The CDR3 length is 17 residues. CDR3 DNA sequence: TGCAGTGCCAATCCACCCGGACTAGCGGGAGGGCCCAATGAGCAGTTCTTC. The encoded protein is CSANPPGLAGGPNEQFF.

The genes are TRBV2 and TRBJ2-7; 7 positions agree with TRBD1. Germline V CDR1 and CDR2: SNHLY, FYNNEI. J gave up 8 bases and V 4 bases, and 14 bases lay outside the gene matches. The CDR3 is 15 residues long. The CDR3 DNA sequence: TGTGCCAGCAGTGTATCGACAGGGCGGACCCCTCAGCAGTACTTC. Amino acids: CASSVSTGRTPQQYF.

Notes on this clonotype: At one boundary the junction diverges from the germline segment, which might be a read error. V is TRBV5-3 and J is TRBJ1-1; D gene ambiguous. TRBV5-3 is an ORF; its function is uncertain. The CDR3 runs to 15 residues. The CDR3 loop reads CASSSGFGGNTEAFF. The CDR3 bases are TGTGCCAGCAGCTCCGGATTTGGAGGAAACACTGAAGCTTTCTTT.

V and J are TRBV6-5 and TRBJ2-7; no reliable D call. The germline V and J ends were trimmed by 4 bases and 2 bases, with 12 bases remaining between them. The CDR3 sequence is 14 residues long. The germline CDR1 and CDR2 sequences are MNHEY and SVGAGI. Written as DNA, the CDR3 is TGTGCCAGCAGTTTCCGGGTTCTTCCCTACGAGCAGTACTTC. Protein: CASSFRVLPYEQYF.

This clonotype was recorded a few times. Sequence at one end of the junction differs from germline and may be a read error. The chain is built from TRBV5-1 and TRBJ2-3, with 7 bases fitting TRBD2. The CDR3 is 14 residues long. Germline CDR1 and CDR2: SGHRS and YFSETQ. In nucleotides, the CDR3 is TGCGCCAGCACCGGACTAGTGGCCACAAATACGCAGTATTTT. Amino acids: CASTGLVATNTQYF. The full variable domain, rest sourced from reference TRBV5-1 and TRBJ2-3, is KAGVTQTPRYLIKTRGQQVTLSCSPISGHRSVSWYQQTPGQGLQFLFEYFSETQRNKGNFPGRFSGRQFSNSRSEMNVSTLELGDSALYLCASTGLVATNTQYFGPGTRLTVL.

Written as DNA, the CDR3 is TGTGCCAGCAGCCAAGACTTAGTTCCCGGCGGACGAGATACGCAGTATTTT. Amino acids: CASSQDLVPGGRDTQYF. The chain uses TRBV4-2 and TRBJ2-3; D is undetermined. CDR3 length equals 17 residues. The germline V gene has CDR1 LGHNA and CDR2 YNFKEQ. The V end was cut by 0 bases, the J end by 5 bases, with 18 bases between.

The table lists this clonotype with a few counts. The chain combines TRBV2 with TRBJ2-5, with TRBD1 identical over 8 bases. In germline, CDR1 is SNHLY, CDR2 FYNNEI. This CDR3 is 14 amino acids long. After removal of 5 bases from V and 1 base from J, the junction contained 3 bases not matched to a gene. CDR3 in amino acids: CASSLQGGQETQYF. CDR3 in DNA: TGTGCCAGCAGTTTACAGGGGGGCCAAGAGACCCAGTACTTC.

Here the CDR3 reads CASSPTWGYEQYF. CDR3 DNA sequence: TGTGCCAGCAGCCCGACGTGGGGCTACGAGCAGTACTTC. The genes are TRBV14 and TRBJ2-7; D is unresolved. Germline CDR1 is SGHDN and CDR2 is FVKESK. This CDR3 contains 13 residues. Trimming took off 4 bases at V and 3 bases at J, with 10 bases between the two ends.

CDR3 in amino acids: CASSVQVGGPEGQYF. The CDR3 nucleotides are TGCGCCAGCAGCGTCCAGGTGGGAGGGCCCGAAGGGCAGTACTTC. The rearrangement joins TRBV5-1 to TRBJ2-7, with 7 bases aligning to TRBD2. CDR1 SGHRS and CDR2 YFSETQ come from the germline V gene. The trim removed 4 bases at V and 9 bases at J, leaving 16 bases unmatched. The CDR3 is 15 residues long.

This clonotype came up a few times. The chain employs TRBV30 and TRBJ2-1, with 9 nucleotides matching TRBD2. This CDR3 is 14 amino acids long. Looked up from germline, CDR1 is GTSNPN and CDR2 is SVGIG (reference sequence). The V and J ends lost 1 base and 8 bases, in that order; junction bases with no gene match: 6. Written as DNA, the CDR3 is TGTGCCTGGAGTGCCGGACTAGCGATCGATGAGCAGTTCTTC. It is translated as CAWSAGLAIDEQFF.

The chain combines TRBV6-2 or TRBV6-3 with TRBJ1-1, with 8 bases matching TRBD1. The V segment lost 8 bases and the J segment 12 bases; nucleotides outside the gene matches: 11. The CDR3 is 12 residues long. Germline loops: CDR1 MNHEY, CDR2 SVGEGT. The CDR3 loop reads CASSPGQEFSFF. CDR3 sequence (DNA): TGTGCCAGCTCTCCGGGACAGGAGTTTTCTTTCTTT.

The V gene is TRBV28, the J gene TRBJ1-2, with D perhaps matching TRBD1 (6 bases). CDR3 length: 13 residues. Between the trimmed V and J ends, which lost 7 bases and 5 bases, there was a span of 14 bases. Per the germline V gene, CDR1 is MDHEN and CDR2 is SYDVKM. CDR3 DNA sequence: TGTGCCAGCAAATCAGGGGCGCGGTATGGCTACACCTTC. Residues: CASKSGARYGYTF.